This T cell receptor beta chain was retrieved from a study of memory CD4+ T cells and cytomegalovirus serostatus (dated by TCRdb to the late 2010s). Background on the whole study: The approximately 35 healthy Belgian adults in the cohort included 9 who were CMV seropositive and roughly 25 who were CMV seronegative. The study sequenced CD4+ memory TCRbeta repertoires of a Belgian cohort with known cytomegalovirus serostatus to replicate a published TCR-based CMV serostatus classifier.

Overall study outcomes, separate from this receptor: For CMV serostatus prediction, a median bootstrapped AUC of roughly 0.94 was reached with the original framework, and a median bootstrapped AUC of about 0.91 was reached with a US-trained random forest. Unlike the original study, which covered naive and memory CD4+ and CD8+ populations, the Belgian study sequenced only CD4+CD45RO+ memory cells. The results were read as suggesting that the CMV-associated TCR signature is, for the most part, present in the CD4+ memory repertoire. Among the 150 to 200 previously reported CMV-associated TCRbeta sequences, roughly 68 showed up in the CD4+ memory repertoires, with each one found in between one and five individuals. On the Belgian cohort, the classifier based on the original framework reached a median bootstrapped AUC of approximately 0.95, with a 95% CI of 0.76-1.00.

Genomic DNA was extracted from sorted cells with the Quick-DNA Microprep Kit. Amplification of TCRbeta DNA was done with the immunoSEQ hsTCRbeta kit, following the protocol from the manufacturer. An Illumina MiSeq instrument was used to sequence the TCRbeta libraries. In the original analysis: After out-of-frame sequences were removed, 2,204,828 distinct TCRbeta sequences remained, averaging roughly 67,000 per individual. Each individual was scored according to the count of 150 or so previously reported CMV-associated TCRbeta sequences and the total productive distinct TCRbeta count. A beta-binomial model was reimplemented in Python, and scikit-learn random forests with default parameters were trained on US cohort data. Classifier performance on the Belgian cohort was reported as the median AUC with percentile confidence intervals calculated over 10,000 bootstrap iterations. TCRdb mirrors the immuneACCESS table, restricted to in-frame sequences. Some clones are absent from its copies; in checked studies, under half trace to an unresolved V gene, and the reason for the others is unknown. V and J calls and clone size are those listed in that table; D and trimming were worked out from the DNA. The sample contains some 48,000 clones, around 78% of them found a single time. In total, the top ten clones hold 0.5% to 0.7% of the sample.

Single viable CD3+CD4+CD8-CD45RO+ cells were sorted as memory CD4+ T cells on a FACSAria II. CMV serostatus was determined with a Roche Elecsys assay detecting serum IgG against CMV pp150, pp28, p38 and p52. After thawing, total CD4+ T cells were enriched by positive selection with CD4 magnetic microbeads. Samples originated from another study that specifically interrogated the CD4+ T cell memory repertoire. Peripheral blood mononuclear cells were isolated and cryopreserved according to standard operating procedures, and serum was kept at -80 degrees C. The staining used CD3-PerCP (BW264/56), CD4-APC (RPA-T4), CD45RO-PE (UCHT1) and CD8-Pacific Orange (3B5) antibodies, and Sytox blue was used to exclude non-viable cells. CDR1 and CDR2 are read off the germline V gene (reference sequence) as LNHDA and SQIVND. The CDR3 has 14 amino acids, counting the end cysteine and phenylalanine. Only the CDR3 portion is preserved as DNA: 42 bases, with reading frame beginning at the first base. V is reduced by 4 bases and J by 5 bases, leaving a spacing of 11 bases between them.

About this clone: It lacks a known antigen. No clone much larger than this one lies a single base away; base qualities are absent.

The receptor was isolated from an adult in good health and CMV-seronegative. Sequences were obtained from memory CD4+ T cells from blood. The rearrangement joined TRBV19 to TRBJ1-4; TRBD1 might be the D gene, on 6 matching bases. The CDR3 has the sequence CASSTRGLNEKLFF. Read as DNA, the sequence is TGTGCCAGTAGTACCAGGGGACTAAATGAAAAACTGTTTTTT.